This is a list of T cell receptor beta chains from one sample in a study of neurological immune-mediated disorders. TCRdb reanalysed the 5' RACE reads using MiXCR and keeps one entry per CDR3 protein. This sample yields roughly 20,000 distinct CDR3 sequences, of which about 7.5% are seen a single time; less than 20% belongs to the top ten. The sequenced material came from CD8+ T cells from blood. The receptors originated from a woman in her twenties or thirties with HTLV-1-associated myelopathy (HAM/TSP). CDR3s include the opening cysteine and the closing phenylalanine or tryptophan. A D gene is named only where the DNA matches it firmly. A row's size may be missing; if present it is once, few, many or a size class.

many | TRBJ1-1 | TRBD1 | TRBV20-1 | CSASRTGMVNTEAFF | TGCAGTGCTTCTCGGACAGGGATGGTGAACACTGAAGCTTTCTTT
many | TRBJ1-2 | NA | TRBV11-2 | CASSLENLGRGYTF | TGTGCCAGCAGCTTAGAAAACCTCGGGAGGGGCTACACCTTC
NA | TRBJ2-2 | NA | TRBV29-1 | CSVKIGITGEPFF | TGCAGCGTTAAGATTGGTATCACCGGGGAGCCGTTTTTT
medium-sized | TRBJ2-3 | NA | TRBV7-2 | CASSHLGGGVPVYF | TGTGCCAGCAGCCACTTAGGGGGGGGGGTACCCGTGTATTTT
many | TRBJ2-3 | TRBD1 | TRBV20-1 | CSAPRTGWVTDTQYF | TGCAGTGCTCCTCGGACAGGGTGGGTGACAGATACGCAGTATTTT
many | TRBJ2-1 | TRBD2 | TRBV7-7 | CASSLRPSGGSYNEQFF | TGTGCCAGCAGCTTAAGGCCTAGCGGGGGCTCCTACAATGAGCAGTTCTTC
many | TRBJ2-7 | NA | TRBV20-1 | CSAGGADSYEQYF | TGCAGTGCTGGCGGGGCGGACTCCTACGAGCAGTACTTC
NA | TRBJ1-1 | NA | TRBV19 | CASSIQGKYTEAFF | TGTGCCAGTAGTATTCAGGGGAAATACACTGAAGCTTTCTTT
many | TRBJ2-3 | TRBD1 | TRBV6-2/TRBV6-3 | CASSYRDRSTDTQYF | TGTGCCAGCAGTTATAGGGACAGGAGCACAGATACGCAGTATTTT
many | TRBJ2-3 | NA | TRBV6-1 | CASSEVLAGTDTQYF | TGTGCCAGCAGTGAAGTTCTAGCAGGCACAGATACGCAGTATTTT
many | TRBJ1-1 | NA | TRBV7-6 | CASSWDGTEAFF | TGTGCCAGCAGCTGGGACGGCACTGAAGCTTTCTTT
medium-sized | TRBJ2-1 | NA | TRBV10-3 | CAISESMAGTYNEQFF | TGTGCCATCAGTGAGTCGATGGCTGGGACCTACAATGAGCAGTTCTTC
many | TRBJ1-1 | NA | TRBV3-1 | CASSQDRGQLNTEAFF | TGTGCCAGCAGCCAAGATCGAGGCCAGTTGAACACTGAAGCTTTCTTT
many | TRBJ2-7 | NA | TRBV5-1 | CASSLERDTYYEQYF | TGCGCCAGCAGCTTGGAAAGGGACACCTACTACGAGCAGTACTTC
many | TRBJ2-1 | TRBD2 | TRBV11-2 | CASSPLRGKWDEQFF | TGTGCCAGCAGCCCCTTGCGGGGGAAATGGGATGAGCAGTTCTTC
many | TRBJ1-1 | NA | TRBV6-5 | CASIMDGLMNTEAFF | TGTGCCAGCATAATGGACGGGCTCATGAACACTGAAGCTTTCTTT
many | TRBJ1-1 | NA | TRBV12-3/TRBV12-4 | CASSLAPYGAEAFF | TGTGCCAGCAGTTTGGCTCCCTACGGGGCTGAAGCTTTCTTT
many | TRBJ1-2 | NA | TRBV20-1 | CSARDPGDSRNGYTF | TGCAGTGCTAGAGACCCCGGTGACAGCCGGAATGGCTACACCTTC
many | TRBJ1-1 | TRBD1 | TRBV7-9 | CASSPGQGALNTEAFF | TGTGCCAGCAGCCCCGGACAGGGGGCCTTGAACACTGAAGCTTTCTTT
many | TRBJ1-4 | NA | TRBV7-9 | CASSLSSRDEKLFF | TGTGCCAGCAGCTTATCGAGCAGGGATGAAAAACTGTTTTTT
many | TRBJ1-2 | TRBD1 | TRBV27 | CASTSTGTGYPYGYTF | TGTGCCAGCACCTCAACCGGGACAGGGTATCCTTATGGCTACACCTTC
NA | TRBJ1-4 | NA | TRBV29-1 | CSVGGRGEKLFF | TGCAGCGTTGGGGGACGGGGTGAAAAACTGTTTTTT
many | TRBJ2-7 | NA | TRBV5-1 | CASSWGGGLHEQYF | TGCGCCAGCAGCTGGGGTGGGGGACTCCACGAGCAGTACTTC
many | TRBJ1-2 | NA | TRBV11-2 | CASRMGLNYGYTF | TGTGCCAGCAGGATGGGGCTGAACTATGGCTACACCTTC
medium-sized | TRBJ1-2 | NA | TRBV21-1 | CASSKVTGGSYTF | TGTGCCAGCAGCAAAGTTACAGGGGGCAGCTACACCTTC
NA | TRBJ1-2 | NA | TRBV6-5 | CASSYSSKGDGYTF | TGTGCCAGCAGTTACTCGAGTAAGGGTGACGGCTACACCTTC
many | TRBJ1-4 | TRBD1 | TRBV6-5 | CASSYRDRGPEKLFF | TGTGCCAGCAGTTACAGGGACAGGGGACCAGAAAAACTGTTTTTT
many | TRBJ2-7 | TRBD1 | TRBV7-6 | CASSPGTGLYF | TGTGCCAGCAGCCCTGGGACAGGGCTGTACTTC
many | TRBJ2-1 | TRBD1 | TRBV6-5 | CASSPGGSSNEQFF | TGTGCCAGCAGCCCAGGGGGCTCCTCGAATGAGCAGTTCTTC
NA | TRBJ2-1 | NA | TRBV5-1 | CASSLVIGDEQFF | TGCGCCAGCAGCTTGGTAATCGGGGATGAGCAGTTCTTC
many | TRBJ1-1 | TRBD1 | TRBV20-1 | CSASNRGGRSTEAFF | TGCAGTGCTTCTAACAGGGGAGGTAGGAGCACTGAAGCTTTCTTT
many | TRBJ2-3 | NA | TRBV30 | CAWSVGDSTDTQYF | TGTGCCTGGAGTGTGGGGGATTCCACAGATACGCAGTATTTT
many | TRBJ2-7 | TRBD1 | TRBV7-6 | CASSLVGPGGSGEQYF | TGTGCCAGCAGCTTAGTGGGTCCAGGGGGTTCGGGCGAGCAGTACTTC
many | TRBJ2-1 | NA | TRBV9 | CASSLPRGISDEQFF | TGTGCCAGCAGCCTACCGCGGGGTATTAGCGATGAGCAGTTCTTC
once | TRBJ1-4 | NA | TRBV5-1 | CASSPTGSLNEKLFF | TGCGCCAGCAGCCCAACCGGGAGCTTAAATGAAAAACTGTTTTTT
NA | TRBJ2-7 | TRBD1 | TRBV20-1 | CSAGPTSWTGPYEQYF | TGCAGTGCTGGACCCACTAGTTGGACAGGCCCCTACGAGCAGTACTTC
large | TRBJ2-1 | NA | TRBV20-1 | CSARGLGSEVDEQFF | TGCAGTGCTAGAGGACTAGGCAGCGAAGTAGATGAGCAGTTCTTC
many | TRBJ1-2 | NA | TRBV7-9 | CASSWDRGYTF | TGTGCCAGCAGTTGGGACCGTGGCTACACCTTC
many | TRBJ1-6 | TRBD1 | TRBV7-9 | CASSPGAGTGGLGSPLHF | TGTGCCAGCAGCCCCGGGGCCGGGACAGGGGGCCTCGGTTCACCCCTCCACTTT
many | TRBJ1-1 | NA | TRBV6-6 | CASSPKGELAFF | TGTGCCAGCAGCCCCAAGGGGGAATTAGCTTTCTTT
many | TRBJ2-7 | TRBD1 | TRBV5-1 | CASSLGTGYEQYF | TGCGCCAGCAGCCTCGGGACAGGTTACGAGCAGTACTTC
many | TRBJ1-5 | NA | TRBV20-1 | CSARELGEQPQHF | TGCAGTGCTAGAGAATTGGGAGAGCAGCCCCAGCATTTT
many | TRBJ1-2 | TRBD1 | TRBV20-1 | CSARDAGGSLNYGYTF | TGCAGTGCTCGAGATGCAGGGGGGTCATTGAACTATGGCTACACCTTC
many | TRBJ1-1 | TRBD1 | TRBV7-9 | CASSTYAQTGAEAFF | TGTGCCAGCAGCACTTACGCCCAGACAGGGGCTGAAGCTTTCTTT
many | TRBJ2-3 | NA | TRBV6-1 | CASSEGPVDTQYF | TGTGCCAGCAGTGAAGGTCCGGTAGATACGCAGTATTTT
many | TRBJ2-7 | NA | TRBV20-1 | CSARSERTSHEQYF | TGCAGTGCTAGAAGTGAGAGGACATCCCACGAGCAGTACTTC
many | TRBJ2-3 | NA | TRBV3-1 | CASSQESFVAETDTQYF | TGTGCCAGCAGCCAAGAGTCTTTCGTAGCAGAGACAGATACGCAGTATTTT